This T cell receptor beta chain stems from a study of CD8+CD57+ T cells in acquired aplastic anemia (dated by TCRdb to about 2018). Notes on the research overall: On average, sorted CD4+ and CD8+ cells yielded 3.2 ug of extracted DNA, with a range of 0.2 to 27.4 ug. CD8+CD57+ expansion was defined as frequency above the mean frequency observed in healthy subjects.

Genomic DNA served as template for TCR beta VDJ combination and CDR3 sequence profiling. An Illumina HiSeq 2000 was the platform used for TCR repertoire sequencing. Per the authors' processing: TRBV/TRBJ rearrangement plots, CDR3 size and DJ length profiles, and Simpson's diversity index were used to assess repertoires. The immunodominant clone was defined as the most abundant DNA sequence in deep sequencing data. CDR3 amino acid sequences were screened for sharing across subjects and compared with published repertoires and the VDJdb database. Using fastp at Q25 and MiXCR, TCRdb reprocessed the public reads and kept productive beta chains. Every CDR3 protein is listed once, alongside the most common genes and DNA of its rows. TCRdb's processing, not the authors', yielded these V and J calls. This sample lists fewer than 250,000 distinct CDR3 sequences; about 44% were detected once. In total, the top ten clones hold 7.8% of the sample.

On this clonotype: Its specific antigen is unknown. It has no much larger one-base neighbor in the sample; base qualities were not kept.

Expansion of CD8+CD57+ cells had been shown by flow cytometry in the patients chosen for sequencing. Severe acquired aplastic anemia was diagnosed in all patients according to International Study of Aplastic Anemia and Agranulocytosis and Camitta criteria. No patient had received any therapy when blood was sampled. In the study, sorted CD4+ and CD8+ blood T cells from patients with severe aplastic anemia and from healthy subjects underwent deep sequencing of TCR repertoires. Patients were enrolled in the USA under clinicaltrials.gov protocols 00001620, 01623167, 00001397, 00071045, 00081523 and 00961064. Ficoll-Paque density gradient centrifugation was used to isolate peripheral blood mononuclear cells. Before DNA extraction, CD4+ and CD8+ T cells were sorted by FACS or by magnetic beads. On the study overall, not on this receptor specifically: Patients and healthy controls showed no significant difference in CD8+ Simpson's diversity (P=0.060). Roughly 30 CD8+ CDR3 sequences were shared between patients and controls but appeared highly expressed in patients and within their immunodominant clones.

The CDR3 contains 14 residues, cysteine and phenylalanine counted. Here the CDR3 DNA is all that survives: 42 bases in frame from base 1. Between the V and J ends, shortened by 5 bases and 0 bases respectively, the junction contains 8 bases. Recombination linked TRBV12-3 or TRBV12-4 to TRBJ1-3, with no reliable assignment of the D segment. Input material: sorted CD4+, CD8+, or CD8+CD57+ T cells (not recorded which) from PBMCs. The TCR comes from a human donor with aplastic anemia. Here is the DNA: TGTGCCAGCAGTCCGGGCCACTCTGGAAACACCATATATTTT. It codes for CASSPGHSGNTIYF.